This note documents a single TCR beta chain sequence. Its antigen is unidentified. These data are taken from a study of shared clonotypes between healthy human individuals. Whole-study results and caveats: Apart from blood, nothing was sampled; tissue repertoires likely differ.

Into CD45RA+ naive and CD45RA-negative memory subsets, the CD4+ cells were split. The assay used deep level. Libraries were prepared by immunoSEQ multiplex PCR; TCRdb keeps only in-frame clonotypes and omits some of them. The repertoire has approximately 2.3 million clones, over 85% of them found once; the top ten carry 0.39%. The CDR3 contains 13 residues. Trimming took off 5 bases at V and 5 bases at J, with 12 bases between the two ends. CDR1 is LNHDA, CDR2 SQIVND, per germline (reference sequence). The sample taken for sequencing was naive CD4+ T cells from PBMCs. Noted subset: CD45RA+ positively selected. The TCR originated in a man aged 18 to 30 in good health. Some clones in this sample may be carry-over from other donors' samples. This chain joins TRBV19 and TRBJ2-5; no firm D call. CDR3 sequence reads: CASSLRLGETQYF. CDR3 DNA sequence: TGTGCCAGTAGTCTCCGACTGGGGGAGACCCAGTACTTC.